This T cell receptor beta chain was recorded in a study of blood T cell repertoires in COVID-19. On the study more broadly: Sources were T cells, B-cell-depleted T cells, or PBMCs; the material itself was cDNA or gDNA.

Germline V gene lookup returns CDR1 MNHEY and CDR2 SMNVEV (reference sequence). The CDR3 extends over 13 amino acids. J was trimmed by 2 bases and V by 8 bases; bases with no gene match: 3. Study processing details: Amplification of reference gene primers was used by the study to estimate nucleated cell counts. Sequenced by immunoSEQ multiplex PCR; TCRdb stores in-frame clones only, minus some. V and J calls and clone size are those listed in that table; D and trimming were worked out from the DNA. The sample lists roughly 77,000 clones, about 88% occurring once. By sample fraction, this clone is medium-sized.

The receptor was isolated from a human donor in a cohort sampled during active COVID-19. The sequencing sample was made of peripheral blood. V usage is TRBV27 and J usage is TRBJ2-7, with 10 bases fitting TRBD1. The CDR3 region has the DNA TGTGCCAGCTCTGACAGGGGGCCCTACGAGCAGTACTTC. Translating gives CASSDRGPYEQYF.